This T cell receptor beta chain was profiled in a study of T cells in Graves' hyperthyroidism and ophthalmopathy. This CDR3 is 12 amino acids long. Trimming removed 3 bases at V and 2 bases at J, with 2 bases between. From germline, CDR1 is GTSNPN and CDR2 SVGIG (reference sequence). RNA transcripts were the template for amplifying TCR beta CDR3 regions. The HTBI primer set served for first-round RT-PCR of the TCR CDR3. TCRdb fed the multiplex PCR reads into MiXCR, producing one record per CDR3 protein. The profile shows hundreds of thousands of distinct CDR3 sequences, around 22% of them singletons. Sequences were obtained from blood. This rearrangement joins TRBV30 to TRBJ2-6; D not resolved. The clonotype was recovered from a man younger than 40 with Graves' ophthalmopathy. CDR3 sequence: CAWRAGANVLTF. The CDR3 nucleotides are TGTGCCTGGAGGGCTGGGGCCAACGTCCTGACTTTC. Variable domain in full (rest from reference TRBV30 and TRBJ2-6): SQTIHQWPATLVQPVGSPLSLECTVEGTSNPNLYWYRQAAGRGLQLLFYSVGIGQISSEVPQNLSASRPQDRQFILSSKKLLLSDSGFYLCAWRAGANVLTFGAGSRLTVL.